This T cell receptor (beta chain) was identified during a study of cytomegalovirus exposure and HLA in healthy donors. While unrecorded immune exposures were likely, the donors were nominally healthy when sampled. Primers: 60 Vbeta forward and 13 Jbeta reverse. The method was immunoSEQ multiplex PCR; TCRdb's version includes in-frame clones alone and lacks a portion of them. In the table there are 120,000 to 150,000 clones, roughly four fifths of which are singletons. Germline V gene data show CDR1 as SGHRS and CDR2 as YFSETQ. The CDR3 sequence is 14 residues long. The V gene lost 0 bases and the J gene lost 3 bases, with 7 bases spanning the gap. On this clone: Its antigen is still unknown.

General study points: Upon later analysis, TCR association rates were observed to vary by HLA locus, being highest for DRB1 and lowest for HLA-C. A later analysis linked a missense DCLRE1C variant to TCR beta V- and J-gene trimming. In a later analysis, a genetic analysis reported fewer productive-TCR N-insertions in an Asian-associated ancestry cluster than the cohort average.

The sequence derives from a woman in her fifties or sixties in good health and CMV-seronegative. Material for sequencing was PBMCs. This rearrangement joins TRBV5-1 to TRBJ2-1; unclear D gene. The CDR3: CASSLEYGYNEQFF. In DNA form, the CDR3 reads TGCGCCAGCAGCTTGGAGTACGGCTACAATGAGCAGTTCTTC.